Listed below are T cell receptor beta chains from one sample, sequenced in a study of shared clonotypes between healthy human individuals. TCRdb's copy holds only in-frame clones and misses some; the assay was immunoSEQ multiplex PCR. The table lists approximately 2.5 million clones, roughly 93% of them singletons. Sequenced material: naive CD4+ T cells from PBMCs. The receptor source for this set is a man aged 18 to 30 in good health. Some clones in this sample may be carry-over from other donors' samples. Both conserved end residues are part of each CDR3. The D gene is left open where the match is weak. Only some rows state a clone size, as once, few, many or a class for expanded clones.

j_call: TRBJ2-3; clone_size: .; v_call: TRBV9; d_call: TRBD2; cdr3_nt: TGTGCCAGCAGCGCCAGAGGGACTAGCGGGAGAAGCACAGATACGCAGTATTTT; cdr3_aa: CASSARGTSGRSTDTQYF
j_call: TRBJ1-2; clone_size: once; v_call: TRBV2; d_call: TRBD1; cdr3_nt: TGTGCCAGCAGGGATACTCCCGGGACAGGAAACACCTTC; cdr3_aa: CASRDTPGTGNTF
j_call: TRBJ2-3; clone_size: .; v_call: TRBV19; d_call: TRBD1; cdr3_nt: TGTGCCAGTAGTAGTCCAGGGGGCGCAACAGATACGCAGTATTTT; cdr3_aa: CASSSPGGATDTQYF
j_call: TRBJ1-4; clone_size: .; v_call: TRBV25-1; d_call: .; cdr3_nt: TGTGCCGCTCGAACGGGCGCGAATGAAAAACTGTTTTTT; cdr3_aa: CAARTGANEKLFF
j_call: TRBJ1-3; clone_size: .; v_call: TRBV28; d_call: .; cdr3_nt: TGTGCCAGCATATTAAGCTCTGGAAACACCATATATTTT; cdr3_aa: CASILSSGNTIYF
j_call: TRBJ2-1; clone_size: .; v_call: TRBV5-4; d_call: TRBD1; cdr3_nt: TGTGCCAGCAGCTTGGTCGGACAGGGCTCCTACAATGAGCAGTTCTTC; cdr3_aa: CASSLVGQGSYNEQFF
j_call: TRBJ2-1; clone_size: once; v_call: TRBV27; d_call: TRBD2; cdr3_nt: TGTGCCAGCAGGGGGATAAAGCGGGAGGGCCGTAGGGGTGAGCAGTTCTTC; cdr3_aa: CASRGIKREGRRGEQFF
j_call: TRBJ2-1; clone_size: .; v_call: TRBV5-1; d_call: TRBD2; cdr3_nt: TGCGCCAGCAGCCCCCTAGCGGGAGGGCCCCATGAGCAGTTCTTC; cdr3_aa: CASSPLAGGPHEQFF
j_call: TRBJ2-7; clone_size: .; v_call: TRBV15; d_call: .; cdr3_nt: TGTGCCACCAGCCGCCCCTTCGACGAGCAGTACTTC; cdr3_aa: CATSRPFDEQYF
j_call: TRBJ1-2; clone_size: .; v_call: TRBV6-1; d_call: .; cdr3_nt: TGTGCCAGCAGTGAACGAGGGCAGGGTTGGGGCTACACCTTC; cdr3_aa: CASSERGQGWGYTF
j_call: TRBJ1-2; clone_size: .; v_call: TRBV18; d_call: .; cdr3_nt: TGTGCCAGCTCACCATTGAGGGAATCTGTTCCTTCCTATGGCTACACCTTC; cdr3_aa: CASSPLRESVPSYGYTF
j_call: TRBJ1-4; clone_size: .; v_call: TRBV6-1; d_call: TRBD1; cdr3_nt: TGTGCCACCGAGGACAGGGATGAAAAACTGTTTTTT; cdr3_aa: CATEDRDEKLFF
j_call: TRBJ2-2; clone_size: .; v_call: TRBV15; d_call: TRBD2; cdr3_nt: TGTGCCACCAGTACCCGACTAGCGCTTAACACCGGGGAGCTGTTTTTT; cdr3_aa: CATSTRLALNTGELFF
j_call: TRBJ2-7; clone_size: .; v_call: TRBV6-5; d_call: TRBD1; cdr3_nt: TGTGCCAGCAGTAGACAGGGGTCAGTCCCCTACGAGCAGTACTTC; cdr3_aa: CASSRQGSVPYEQYF
j_call: TRBJ2-3; clone_size: .; v_call: TRBV5-1; d_call: TRBD2; cdr3_nt: TGCGCCAGCAGCCTAGGACTAGCCTCAGATACGCAGTATTTT; cdr3_aa: CASSLGLASDTQYF
j_call: TRBJ1-5; clone_size: .; v_call: TRBV11-2; d_call: .; cdr3_nt: TGTGCCAGCAGCTTAGTGGGTCCAAATCAGCCCCAGCATTTT; cdr3_aa: CASSLVGPNQPQHF
j_call: TRBJ1-4; clone_size: .; v_call: TRBV28; d_call: TRBD1; cdr3_nt: TGTGCCAGCAGTCCCCGGACAGGAGGCAATGAAAAACTGTTTTTT; cdr3_aa: CASSPRTGGNEKLFF
j_call: TRBJ2-5; clone_size: .; v_call: TRBV28; d_call: TRBD1; cdr3_nt: TGTGCCAGCAGCCTCCAGGGGGCCAAAGAGACCCAGTACTTC; cdr3_aa: CASSLQGAKETQYF
j_call: TRBJ2-7; clone_size: .; v_call: TRBV11-2; d_call: TRBD1; cdr3_nt: TGTGCCAGCAGCTCCCTGGGGGACAGGGCGATGAGGGGTCCCTACGAGCAGTACTTC; cdr3_aa: CASSSLGDRAMRGPYEQYF
j_call: TRBJ1-2; clone_size: .; v_call: TRBV7-2; d_call: .; cdr3_nt: TGTGCCAGCAGCTTAGAGGGAACCGGCTACACCTTC; cdr3_aa: CASSLEGTGYTF
j_call: TRBJ1-1; clone_size: once; v_call: TRBV2; d_call: .; cdr3_nt: TGTGCCAGCAGTGAAGCCGCGCCAAGGGACACTGAAGCTTTCTTT; cdr3_aa: CASSEAAPRDTEAFF
j_call: TRBJ1-1; clone_size: .; v_call: TRBV18; d_call: TRBD1; cdr3_nt: TGTGCCAGCTCACGGGGGACAGGCCATATGAACACTGAAGCTTTCTTT; cdr3_aa: CASSRGTGHMNTEAFF
j_call: TRBJ1-5; clone_size: .; v_call: TRBV4-1; d_call: TRBD1; cdr3_nt: TGCGCCAGCAGCCAAGGACAGGGGCAGCCCCAGCATTTT; cdr3_aa: CASSQGQGQPQHF
j_call: TRBJ1-1; clone_size: .; v_call: TRBV5-4; d_call: .; cdr3_nt: TGTGCCAGCAGCGGCGGGGGGACAATAATGAACACTGAAGCTTTCTTT; cdr3_aa: CASSGGGTIMNTEAFF
j_call: TRBJ1-2; clone_size: .; v_call: TRBV5-5; d_call: TRBD1; cdr3_nt: TGTGCCAGCAGCTGGGGGACAGGGGTATATGGCTACACCTTC; cdr3_aa: CASSWGTGVYGYTF
j_call: TRBJ2-1; clone_size: .; v_call: TRBV11-3; d_call: .; cdr3_nt: TGTGCCAGCAGCCCCCGGAGAGGGAGCCGAGACAATGAGCAGTTCTTC; cdr3_aa: CASSPRRGSRDNEQFF
j_call: TRBJ2-7; clone_size: .; v_call: TRBV5-1; d_call: TRBD2; cdr3_nt: TGCGCCAGCAGCTTTAGCGGGGGGGGCTACGAGCAGTACTTC; cdr3_aa: CASSFSGGGYEQYF
j_call: TRBJ2-7; clone_size: .; v_call: TRBV5-4; d_call: .; cdr3_nt: TGTGCCAGCAGCCGACCCCCGGGACAAAACTCCTACGAGCAGTACTTC; cdr3_aa: CASSRPPGQNSYEQYF
j_call: TRBJ2-1; clone_size: .; v_call: TRBV7-9; d_call: .; cdr3_nt: TGTGCCAGCAGCGGGCTGCGGCAGGTCGGCAATGAGCAGTTCTTC; cdr3_aa: CASSGLRQVGNEQFF
j_call: TRBJ2-3; clone_size: .; v_call: TRBV9; d_call: .; cdr3_nt: TGTGCCAGCAGCTTTTCCTCGGGATCGAGGGCAGATACGCAGTATTTT; cdr3_aa: CASSFSSGSRADTQYF
j_call: TRBJ1-5; clone_size: .; v_call: TRBV6-5; d_call: TRBD1; cdr3_nt: TGTGCCAGACAGGGGAATCAGCCCCAGCATTTT; cdr3_aa: CARQGNQPQHF
j_call: TRBJ2-7; clone_size: .; v_call: TRBV29-1; d_call: TRBD1; cdr3_nt: TGCAGCGCCCGGACAGGGCCAGACGAGCAGTACTTC; cdr3_aa: CSARTGPDEQYF
j_call: TRBJ1-5; clone_size: .; v_call: TRBV4-2; d_call: .; cdr3_nt: TGTGCCAGCAGCCAATCCTCAGGGGATAGCAATCAGCCCCAGCATTTT; cdr3_aa: CASSQSSGDSNQPQHF
j_call: TRBJ2-1; clone_size: .; v_call: TRBV15; d_call: TRBD2; cdr3_nt: TGTGCCACCAGCAGAGTGAGCGGGAGCGACAATGAGCAGTTCTTC; cdr3_aa: CATSRVSGSDNEQFF
j_call: TRBJ2-7; clone_size: .; v_call: TRBV12-5; d_call: TRBD1; cdr3_nt: TGTGCTAGTGGTGTCACCGGGACAGGGGGGCAGAAGAGCGAGCAGTACTTC; cdr3_aa: CASGVTGTGGQKSEQYF
j_call: TRBJ2-5; clone_size: .; v_call: TRBV18; d_call: .; cdr3_nt: TGTGCCAGCTCACCACTTTCGGCATACTCACAAGAGACCCAGTACTTC; cdr3_aa: CASSPLSAYSQETQYF
j_call: TRBJ1-3; clone_size: .; v_call: TRBV7-3; d_call: .; cdr3_nt: TGTGCCAGCAGCTTAACGGGTCCGGCTGGAAGTGGAAACACCATATATTTT; cdr3_aa: CASSLTGPAGSGNTIYF
j_call: TRBJ1-2; clone_size: .; v_call: TRBV29-1; d_call: TRBD1; cdr3_nt: TGCAGCGTCGGCGGACAGGCAAACTATGGCTACACCTTC; cdr3_aa: CSVGGQANYGYTF
j_call: TRBJ2-7; clone_size: .; v_call: TRBV5-1; d_call: TRBD1; cdr3_nt: TGCGCCAGCAGCTTGGCCTTAGGGGGCGGGTCCGAGCAGTACTTC; cdr3_aa: CASSLALGGGSEQYF
j_call: TRBJ2-5; clone_size: .; v_call: TRBV25-1; d_call: TRBD2; cdr3_nt: TGTGCCAGCAGGACTAGCGGGAGGAGTTTGGGAGAGACCCAGTACTTC; cdr3_aa: CASRTSGRSLGETQYF
j_call: TRBJ2-7; clone_size: .; v_call: TRBV28; d_call: .; cdr3_nt: TGTGCCAGCAGTACCTGGACAGACGAGCAGTACTTC; cdr3_aa: CASSTWTDEQYF
j_call: TRBJ1-2; clone_size: once; v_call: TRBV2; d_call: TRBD1; cdr3_nt: TGTGCCAGCATGAGGGTAGGGGGCTTAAACTATGGCTACACCTTC; cdr3_aa: CASMRVGGLNYGYTF
j_call: TRBJ2-1; clone_size: once; v_call: TRBV5-1; d_call: TRBD2; cdr3_nt: TGCGCCAGCAGCTTGTTGGGACTAGCAATTAACAATGAGCAGTTCTTC; cdr3_aa: CASSLLGLAINNEQFF
j_call: TRBJ2-3; clone_size: .; v_call: TRBV5-3; d_call: TRBD2; cdr3_nt: TGTGCCAGAAGCTTGTCCCCGGTCGAGCGGGAGTCTGATACGCAGTATTTT; cdr3_aa: CARSLSPVERESDTQYF
j_call: TRBJ1-3; clone_size: .; v_call: TRBV9; d_call: .; cdr3_nt: TGTGCCAGCAGCCCCTCGGGGGACAACACCATATATTTT; cdr3_aa: CASSPSGDNTIYF
j_call: TRBJ1-2; clone_size: few; v_call: TRBV7-3; d_call: TRBD1; cdr3_nt: TGTGCCAGCAGGCCATCCGGGACAGGGGCCTATGGCTACACCTTC; cdr3_aa: CASRPSGTGAYGYTF
j_call: TRBJ2-5; clone_size: .; v_call: TRBV7-2; d_call: TRBD2; cdr3_nt: TGTGCCAGCAGCTTAGAGGCGGGAGGGACCCAGTACTTC; cdr3_aa: CASSLEAGGTQYF
j_call: TRBJ2-1; clone_size: .; v_call: TRBV6-6; d_call: .; cdr3_nt: TGTGCCAGCAGCCACAACAATGAGCAGTTCTTC; cdr3_aa: CASSHNNEQFF
j_call: TRBJ2-1; clone_size: .; v_call: TRBV5-1; d_call: TRBD2; cdr3_nt: TGCGCCAGCAGCTTGGCGGGACTAGCAGCCGAGCAGTTCTTC; cdr3_aa: CASSLAGLAAEQFF
j_call: TRBJ2-1; clone_size: .; v_call: TRBV18; d_call: .; cdr3_nt: TGTGCCAGCTCATTCGGACAGCCTGTGGGTCTCGGGAATGAGCAGTTCTTC; cdr3_aa: CASSFGQPVGLGNEQFF
j_call: TRBJ1-4; clone_size: .; v_call: TRBV2; d_call: .; cdr3_nt: TGTGCCAGCAGTTTGGACAGCCGCCTTAATGAAAAACTGTTTTTT; cdr3_aa: CASSLDSRLNEKLFF
j_call: TRBJ2-3; clone_size: .; v_call: TRBV9; d_call: TRBD2; cdr3_nt: TGTGCCAGCGGGAGGGACACAGATACGCAGTATTTT; cdr3_aa: CASGRDTDTQYF
j_call: TRBJ2-7; clone_size: .; v_call: TRBV5-1; d_call: .; cdr3_nt: TGCGCCAGCAGCCCGGGGGACACCACCTCCTACGAGCAGTACTTC; cdr3_aa: CASSPGDTTSYEQYF
j_call: TRBJ2-1; clone_size: once; v_call: TRBV19; d_call: .; cdr3_nt: TGTGCCAGTAGTCCAGGCGGGACTTCCCGCGTCTCCTACAATGAGCAGTTCTTC; cdr3_aa: CASSPGGTSRVSYNEQFF
j_call: TRBJ1-5; clone_size: .; v_call: TRBV28; d_call: TRBD1; cdr3_nt: TGTGCCAGCAGCAGGACAGGGTTGGAGCAGCCCCAGCATTTT; cdr3_aa: CASSRTGLEQPQHF
j_call: TRBJ2-5; clone_size: once; v_call: TRBV15; d_call: .; cdr3_nt: TGTGCCACCAGCAGAGGGCAGGGTCAAGAGACCCAGTACTTC; cdr3_aa: CATSRGQGQETQYF
j_call: TRBJ2-5; clone_size: .; v_call: TRBV7-8; d_call: TRBD1; cdr3_nt: TGTGCCAGCAGCTTAGTAGGACAGGGCAAAGGAGAGACCCAGTACTTC; cdr3_aa: CASSLVGQGKGETQYF
j_call: TRBJ2-7; clone_size: few; v_call: TRBV29-1; d_call: TRBD2; cdr3_nt: TGCAGCGTTGAGTTGGGGGGGTACGAGCAGTACTTC; cdr3_aa: CSVELGGYEQYF
j_call: TRBJ2-7; clone_size: .; v_call: TRBV7-2; d_call: TRBD2; cdr3_nt: TGTGCCAGCAGTTGGAGCGGGAGCTACGAGCAGTACTTC; cdr3_aa: CASSWSGSYEQYF